This passage covers 32 T cell receptor beta chains from one sample sequenced in a study of monozygotic twins with inflammatory bowel disease (dated by TCRdb to about 2019). Library generation was performed with 5' RACE. For sequencing, an Illumina HiSeq 2500 was employed. TCRdb reprocessed the reads and provides one entry for every CDR3 protein sequence; no DNA is given. This sample's clone table shows some 450,000 distinct CDR3 sequences. 2.4% of the sample rests with the top ten. Sequenced sample: blood. These TCRs come from a human donor with ulcerative colitis or Crohn's disease, or a healthy co-twin of an affected twin (not recorded which).

The chain couples TRBV6-5 to TRBJ2-1; TCRdb outputs TRBD2, but without DNA this stays unchecked. Germline V gene lookup returns CDR1 MNHEY and CDR2 SVGAGI. The CDR3 consists of 18 residues. CDR3 residues: CASSYSGAMRGGHHEQFF.

The gene calls are TRBV5-1 and TRBJ1-3; the TRBD1 assignment by TCRdb is unverifiable without DNA. The CDR3 runs 15 residues. Germline CDR1 reads SGHRS; CDR2 reads YFSETQ. The CDR3 here is CASSSQGTSGNTIYF. Based on the CDR3 plus reference TRBV5-1 and TRBJ1-3, the full variable domain is KAGVTQTPRYLIKTRGQQVTLSCSPISGHRSVSWYQQTPGQGLQFLFEYFSETQRNKGNFPGRFSGRQFSNSRSEMNVSTLELGDSALYLCASSSQGTSGNTIYFGEGSWLTVV.

V usage is TRBV3-1 and J usage is TRBJ1-1. There are 12 residues in the CDR3. Germline values: CDR1 LGHDT, CDR2 YNNKEL (reference sequence). The CDR3 spells CASSQEPSEAFF.

The V call is TRBV6-5, the J call TRBJ1-3. Germline V gene lookup returns CDR1 MNHEY and CDR2 SVGAGI. The CDR3 runs 15 residues. Here the CDR3 reads CASSYSGGSGNTIYF.

CDR3 region: CASSPQDSGDTQYF. The rearrangement uses TRBV3-1 and TRBJ2-3; the TCRdb call, TRBD1, lacks DNA for checking. CDR1 is LGHDT, CDR2 YNNKEL, per germline (reference sequence). The CDR3 length is 14 residues.

V usage is TRBV20-1 and J usage is TRBJ2-7; the TCRdb D gene call, TRBD1, has no DNA to confirm it. This CDR3 comprises 16 residues. Germline values: CDR1 DFQATT, CDR2 SNEGSKA (reference sequence). CDR3 region: CSASPGETPFSYEQYF.

V and J are TRBV4-1 and TRBJ1-2; TCRdb indicates TRBD1, and absent DNA this call remains unverified. This CDR3 contains 15 residues. From germline, CDR1 is MGHRA and CDR2 YSYEKL. This CDR3 is CASSPGQGMRYGYTF.

The chain recombines TRBV7-9 with TRBJ2-4. The CDR3 length is 14 residues. Germline-derived CDR1 and CDR2 are SEHNR and FQNEAQ (reference sequence). CDR3 amino acids: CASSLEGGRDIQYF.

The chain's CDR3 is CSARDVDTGELFF. The chain is built from TRBV20-1 and TRBJ2-2. Germline CDR1 is DFQATT and CDR2 is SNEGSKA (reference sequence). CDR3 size: 13 residues.

The chain employs TRBV15 and TRBJ2-7; TCRdb's D gene call, TRBD2, goes unchecked for lack of DNA. The CDR3 is 15 amino acids. Germline CDR1 reads LNHNV; CDR2 reads YYDKDF (reference sequence). The chain's CDR3 is CATRLAGEASYEQYF.

The chain carries TRBV5-5 and TRBJ2-7; TCRdb's D call, TRBD1, is unchecked because there is no DNA. Germline V gives CDR1 SGHKS, CDR2 YYEKEE (reference sequence). The CDR3 extends over 15 amino acids. CDR3 amino acids: CASSVPGTGAYEQYF.

V gene TRBV15 combines with J gene TRBJ1-6. CDR3 size: 12 residues. CDR1 and CDR2 from the germline V gene are LNHNV and YYDKDF (reference sequence). Here the CDR3 reads CATSFANSPLHF.

The chain employs TRBV20-1 and TRBJ2-3; TCRdb designates TRBD1, a call that cannot be tested without DNA. Germline CDR1 DFQATT, CDR2 SNEGSKA (reference sequence). The CDR3 runs to 14 residues. The CDR3 region is CSASGGRATDTQYF.

V usage is TRBV12-3 or TRBV12-4 and J usage is TRBJ2-5; without DNA, the TCRdb call of TRBD2 cannot be checked. The CDR3 is made up of 12 amino acids. This chain's CDR3 is CASGTAQETQYF.

The chain links TRBV29-1 to TRBJ2-1; TCRdb reports TRBD2, a call that lacks DNA to check it against. The V gene's germline CDR1 is SQVTM and CDR2 ANQGSEA. The CDR3 totals 13 residues. The chain's CDR3 is CSVYSGSIDEQFF.

V gene TRBV15 combines with J gene TRBJ2-7; TCRdb lists TRBD2, though no DNA is available to test this call. The CDR3 is 15 amino acids. Germline V lookup: CDR1 LNHNV, CDR2 YYDKDF (reference sequence). This CDR3 reads CATSRERVRSYEQYF.

This chain joins TRBV4-1 and TRBJ1-3; TCRdb reports TRBD1, a call that lacks DNA to check it against. Germline loops: CDR1 MGHRA, CDR2 YSYEKL. CDR3 size: 16 residues. The CDR3 region is CASSQRTGKAGNTIYF.

This chain connects TRBV3-1 to TRBJ1-2; TCRdb picks TRBD1, but there is no DNA to check that call. Germline V gene lookup returns CDR1 LGHDT and CDR2 YNNKEL (reference sequence). This CDR3 spans 16 amino acids. CDR3 loop: CASSPTGTQLGYGYTF. The variable domain in full, with the rest retrieved from reference TRBV3-1 and TRBJ1-2, is DTAVSQTPKYLVTQMGNDKSIKCEQNLGHDTMYWYKQDSKKFLKIMFSYNNKELIINETVPNRFSPKSPDKAHLNLHINSLELGDSAVYFCASSPTGTQLGYGYTFGSGTRLTVV.

The chain has TRBV12-3 or TRBV12-4 and TRBJ1-5. This CDR3 region has 14 residues. CDR3 sequence: CASSKTGSDQPQHF.

This chain connects TRBV6-1 to TRBJ2-2; TCRdb's D call, TRBD2, is unchecked because there is no DNA. The CDR3 spans 16 residues. The germline V gene has CDR1 MNHNS and CDR2 SASEGT. The CDR3 is CASRLPGLAGTGELFF.

The chain carries TRBV11-2 and TRBJ1-6. This CDR3 region has 18 residues. Germline CDR1 reads SGHAT; CDR2 reads FQNNGV. The CDR3 here is CASSFKLRGSGRNSPLHF.

The chain uses TRBV6-5 and TRBJ1-5; TCRdb designates TRBD1, a call that cannot be tested without DNA. The CDR3 length is 14 residues. Germline V CDR1 and CDR2: MNHEY, SVGAGI. CDR3 protein: CASSSTQITGPQHF.

CDR3 loop: CASSPGYNELFF. The J gene is TRBJ2-1, the V gene TRBV19; TCRdb reports TRBD1, a call that lacks DNA to check it against. The CDR3 is made up of 12 amino acids. The germline V gene encodes CDR1 LNHDA and CDR2 SQIVND (reference sequence).

This chain joins TRBV27 and TRBJ2-1; TCRdb gives TRBD1 as the D gene, but with no DNA this cannot be confirmed. The CDR3 totals 15 residues. From germline, CDR1 is MNHEY and CDR2 SMNVEV (reference sequence). CDR3 loop: CASRRLGSGVYEQFF.

CDR3 loop: CASSLGGTAQETQYF. The chain carries TRBV5-1 and TRBJ2-5; the D call of TRBD1 rests on TCRdb alone, since no DNA is present to check it. Germline CDR1 and CDR2: SGHRS and YFSETQ. The CDR3 spans 15 residues.

The chain couples TRBV15 to TRBJ2-1; TCRdb lists TRBD2, though no DNA is available to test this call. The CDR3 runs to 16 residues. Germline values: CDR1 LNHNV, CDR2 YYDKDF (reference sequence). The CDR3: CATSRDGGPPYNEQFF.

V is TRBV5-4 and J is TRBJ1-6; TCRdb gives TRBD1 as the D gene, but with no DNA this cannot be confirmed. CDR1 is SGHNT and CDR2 is YYREEE in the germline V gene (reference sequence). The CDR3 runs to 15 residues. Here the CDR3 reads CASSGSGTANSPLHF.

The chain carries TRBV4-2 and TRBJ2-5; TCRdb selects TRBD1, and the lack of DNA leaves this call unchecked. In germline, CDR1 is LGHNA, CDR2 YNFKEQ. The CDR3 length is 14 residues. This chain's CDR3 is CASSQGGLEETQYF.

V is TRBV27 and J is TRBJ1-4. The CDR3 extends over 15 amino acids. CDR1 MNHEY and CDR2 SMNVEV come from the germline V gene (reference sequence). The CDR3: CASSFLPGGPEKLFF.

The V gene is TRBV12-3 or TRBV12-4, the J gene TRBJ2-7; TCRdb picks TRBD2, but there is no DNA to check that call. CDR3 length: 16 amino acids. The CDR3 region is CASSLSSGRSGSGQYF.

CDR3 sequence: CSARDQGGAKNIQYF. The V call is TRBV20-1, the J call TRBJ2-4; TCRdb returns TRBD2, unconfirmable since there is no DNA. The V gene's germline CDR1 is DFQATT and CDR2 SNEGSKA (reference sequence). The CDR3 runs 15 residues.

The gene calls are TRBV4-1 and TRBJ2-5; TCRdb picks TRBD2, but there is no DNA to check that call. The CDR3 is 15 residues long. In germline, CDR1 is MGHRA, CDR2 YSYEKL. CDR3 amino acids: CASSERGVPQETQYF.